This T cell receptor (beta chain) was profiled in a study of cytomegalovirus exposure and HLA in healthy donors. General study results and limits: CMV antigen specificity was confirmed in vitro for three CMV-associated chains. An analysis was carried out at a later point. It showed that HLA-associated TCR beta chains were more clonally expanded than equally common non-associated chains. Association of about 17,000 TCR beta sequences with HLA alleles was found at 0.05 false discovery rate in a later analysis. Available immune exposure information covered CMV serostatus only.

60 Vbeta and 13 Jbeta primers were used in PCR. Assay: immunoSEQ multiplex PCR; the TCRdb copy retains only in-frame clones and omits some. Of 120,000 to 150,000 clones in the sample, roughly 73% are singletons; the top ten hold around 3.4%. Comment on this clone: Antigen unknown.

The CDR3 has 14 residues. With 1 base removed from V and 3 bases from J, the gap between germline ends came to 8 bases. Germline CDR1 and CDR2: SGHAT and FQNNGV. V usage is TRBV11-2 and J usage is TRBJ2-3; D is perhaps TRBD2 (5 bases). Sequences were obtained from PBMCs. This clonotype was obtained from a man between 35 and 55 years old in good health and CMV-seronegative. The CDR3 DNA reads TGTGCCAGCAGCTTAGCGGGGTGGACAGATACGCAGTATTTT. It yields the protein CASSLAGWTDTQYF. Filled out from reference TRBV11-2 and TRBJ2-3, the complete variable domain reads EAGVAQSPRYKIIEKRQSVAFWCNPISGHATLYWYQQILGQGPKLLIQFQNNGVVDDSQLPKDRFSAERLKGVDSTLKIQPAKLEDSAVYLCASSLAGWTDTQYFGPGTRLTVL.